The 18 T cell receptor beta chains reported below all come from one sample, sequenced in a study of blood T cell repertoires in COVID-19. TCRdb's copy holds only in-frame clones and misses some; the assay was immunoSEQ multiplex PCR. Among about 180,000 clones listed, approximately 83% were seen once. What was sequenced was peripheral blood. The receptors were sampled from a middle-aged woman with COVID-19, enrolled during active disease.

In this sample, this clone turned up a few times. The V gene is TRBV9, the J gene TRBJ1-6, with 8 bases fitting TRBD1. The CDR3 has 15 amino acids. After removal of 0 bases from V and 6 bases from J, the junction contained 2 bases not matched to a gene. Germline CDR1 is SGDLS and CDR2 is YYNGEE. The CDR3 nucleotides are TGTGCCAGCAGCGTAGGGACAGGGCTTAATTCACCCCTCCACTTT. Translating gives CASSVGTGLNSPLHF.

The chain links TRBV9 to TRBJ2-1, with 8 bases lining up with TRBD2. CDR3 length: 20 amino acids. Germline values: CDR1 SGDLS, CDR2 YYNGEE. The ends lost 0 bases at V and 3 bases at J; junction bases unmatched: 17. The CDR3 sequence is CASSVGAGGAGALLYNEQFF. CDR3 nucleotide sequence: TGTGCCAGCAGCGTAGGTGCGGGGGGAGCGGGAGCGCTTCTCTACAATGAGCAGTTCTTC.

This clone was observed a single time. The chain carries TRBV28 and TRBJ2-2; 9 positions agree with TRBD1. The ends lost 2 bases at V and 7 bases at J; junction bases unmatched: 5. Germline assignment: CDR1 MDHEN and CDR2 SYDVKM. The CDR3 extends over 15 amino acids. CDR3 protein: CASSLTGTGSGELFF. In nucleotides, the CDR3 is TGTGCCAGCAGTTTAACCGGGACAGGGAGCGGGGAGCTGTTTTTT.

The chain links TRBV6-5 to TRBJ1-1; 9 bases fit TRBD1. This CDR3 spans 14 amino acids. CDR1 is MNHEY and CDR2 is SVGAGI in the germline V gene. J lost 7 bases, V lost 6 bases, and 9 bases had no gene match. The CDR3 DNA sequence: TGTGCCAGCAGGAGACCGGGACAGGGTATTGAAGCTTTCTTT. It yields the protein CASRRPGQGIEAFF.

The chain links TRBV6-5 to TRBJ1-5; tentatively, D is TRBD1 (5 bases). The CDR3 sequence is 15 residues long. V was trimmed by 7 bases and J by 4 bases, leaving 17 bases between them. The germline CDR1 and CDR2 sequences are MNHEY and SVGAGI. The CDR3 DNA is TGTGCCAGCAAAATACAGCGGGGGACGAATCAGCCCCAGCATTTT. Encoded protein: CASKIQRGTNQPQHF.

The gene calls are TRBV6-4 and TRBJ2-3; TRBD2 agrees at 11 bases. Looked up from germline, CDR1 is MRHNA and CDR2 is SNTAGT. CDR3 size: 16 residues. The J segment lost 6 bases and the V segment lost 4 bases, leaving 9 bases of the junction unmatched. CDR3 region: CASSGFSGGAYDTQYF. The CDR3 bases are TGTGCCAGCAGTGGGTTTAGCGGGGGGGCCTACGATACGCAGTATTTT.

This chain uses TRBV5-4 with TRBJ1-4; D not resolved. V was trimmed by 4 bases and J by 7 bases, leaving 14 bases between them. This CDR3 has 14 residues. Per germline, CDR1 SGHNT and CDR2 YYREEE (reference sequence). The CDR3 sequence is CASSLPGFSEKLFF. The CDR3 DNA reads as TGTGCCAGCAGCCTCCCGGGGTTCAGTGAAAAACTGTTTTTT.

The chain joins TRBV24-1 to TRBJ2-7; 9 nucleotides align to TRBD1. Germline V CDR1 and CDR2: KGHDR, SFDVKD. Trimming removed 2 bases from V and 3 bases from J; junction bases left unmatched: 7. The CDR3 is made up of 16 amino acids. CDR3 sequence reads: CATSDSIRDRDYEQYF. CDR3 in DNA: TGTGCCACCAGTGATTCGATCCGGGACAGGGACTACGAGCAGTACTTC.

V is TRBV5-4 and J is TRBJ1-2, with TRBD1 as a possible D gene (6 bases). The germline V gene has CDR1 SGHNT and CDR2 YYREEE (reference sequence). Between the trimmed V and J ends, which lost 7 bases and 8 bases, there was a span of 15 bases. This CDR3 spans 12 amino acids. CDR3 residues: CASEGGQYGYTF. As DNA, the CDR3 is TGTGCCAGCGAGGGGGGGCAGTACGGCTACACCTTC.

The chain is built from TRBV9 and TRBJ2-1, with TRBD1 matching 8 bases. This CDR3 is built from 14 residues. The germline gives CDR1 SGDLS, CDR2 YYNGEE. The trim removed 5 bases at V and 4 bases at J, leaving 5 bases unmatched. The CDR3 loop is CASSPGDRYNEQFF. CDR3 coding DNA: TGTGCCAGCAGTCCCGGGGACAGGTACAATGAGCAGTTCTTC.

V usage is TRBV15 and J usage is TRBJ1-2; D gene unclear. The V end was cut by 0 bases, the J end by 8 bases, with 10 bases between. Germline CDR1 and CDR2: LNHNV and YYDKDF (reference sequence). CDR3 length: 13 amino acids. The CDR3 loop is CATSREASRGYTF. DNA for the CDR3: TGTGCCACCAGCAGAGAGGCGTCTAGGGGCTACACCTTC.

This chain uses TRBV5-1 with TRBJ1-2; no clear D gene. Germline loops: CDR1 SGHRS, CDR2 YFSETQ. This CDR3 comprises 15 residues. V shed 4 bases and J shed 4 bases, with 17 bases lying between them. The CDR3 loop is CASSPWGGRTYGYTF. CDR3 nucleotides: TGCGCCAGCAGCCCTTGGGGAGGGAGGACCTATGGCTACACCTTC.

This clone was recorded a few times. This sequence joins TRBV12-3 or TRBV12-4 and TRBJ1-2; 7 positions match TRBD1. The CDR3 runs 13 residues. Losses at the gene ends were 1 base for V and 7 bases for J; bases not matched to a gene: 3. The CDR3, as DNA: TGTGCCAGCAGTTTAGAGGGGGCACGTGGCTACACCTTC. Amino acid sequence: CASSLEGARGYTF.

The chain has TRBV15 and TRBJ1-1; weak D call: TRBD1 (6 bases). The germline V gene has CDR1 LNHNV and CDR2 YYDKDF (reference sequence). The CDR3 has 14 amino acids. The V and J ends lost 2 bases and 1 base respectively, with 8 bases between them. The DNA of the CDR3 is TGTGCCACCAGCAGAATGACAGGGAACACTGAAGCTTTCTTT. Amino acid sequence: CATSRMTGNTEAFF.

The chain joins TRBV7-9 to TRBJ1-1; D remains unclear. CDR1 and CDR2 from the germline V gene are SEHNR and FQNEAQ (reference sequence). This CDR3 comprises 12 residues. V lost 5 bases to trimming and J lost 6 bases, with 10 bases between them. DNA of the CDR3: TGTGCCAGCAGCCAGAGCGTCCCTGAAGCTTTCTTT. Translated: CASSQSVPEAFF.

In its sample, this clone was seen once. The rearrangement joins TRBV5-1 to TRBJ1-4; 7 bases line up with TRBD1. The V gene end was trimmed by 4 bases and the J gene end by 6 bases; junction bases not matched to a gene: 6. This CDR3 region has 14 residues. In germline, CDR1 is SGHRS, CDR2 YFSETQ. In DNA, the CDR3 is TGCGCCAGCAGCCCCGGGACAGCAGATGAAAAACTGTTTTTT. Translated, it gives CASSPGTADEKLFF.

A single count supports this clone. This sequence joins TRBV5-1 and TRBJ1-1; possible D gene TRBD1, 5 bases. The ends were cut back, 3 bases at V and 3 bases at J, with 15 bases in the middle. The CDR3 loop spans 15 amino acids. Germline loops: CDR1 SGHRS, CDR2 YFSETQ. The DNA for the CDR3 is TGCGCCAGCAGCTGGATACGGGGGGAAGACACTGAAGCTTTCTTT. This gives the protein CASSWIRGEDTEAFF.

This chain joins TRBV6-4 and TRBJ2-3; 7 nucleotides agree with TRBD2. There are 15 residues in the CDR3. The germline CDR1 and CDR2 sequences are MRHNA and SNTAGT. The junction had 5 bases not matched to a gene; V was cut back by 3 bases and J by 2 bases. CDR3 loop: CASSDLAGDTDTQYF. The DNA of the CDR3 is TGTGCCAGCAGTGATCTCGCGGGAGACACAGATACGCAGTATTTT.